The clone carrying this T cell receptor (beta chain) showed up just a few times. The data derive from a study of blood T cell repertoires in COVID-19. Study in general: The United States, Italy and Spain provided the acute and convalescent COVID-19 samples. Sample material is recorded as cDNA or gDNA derived from T cells, B-cell-depleted T cells, or PBMCs.

This CDR3 spans 11 amino acids. Trimming took off 6 bases at V and 5 bases at J, with 10 bases between the two ends. Germline V CDR1 and CDR2: DFQATT, SNEGSKA (reference sequence). In the authors' workflow: Reference gene primer amplification yielded estimated nucleated cell counts. Assay used: immunoSEQ multiplex PCR; TCRdb lists only in-frame clones, some missing. The V and J calls and clone size come from that table; D and trimming were worked out from the DNA. The table shows approximately 68,000 clones, with around 82% occurring only once. The receptor's source is a man older than 75 with active COVID-19. V usage is TRBV20-1 and J usage is TRBJ1-1; D is uncertain. The sequenced material came from peripheral blood. Here the CDR3 DNA reads TGCAGTGCCAAGATCGGGACTGAAGCTTTCTTT. Translated: CSAKIGTEAFF.